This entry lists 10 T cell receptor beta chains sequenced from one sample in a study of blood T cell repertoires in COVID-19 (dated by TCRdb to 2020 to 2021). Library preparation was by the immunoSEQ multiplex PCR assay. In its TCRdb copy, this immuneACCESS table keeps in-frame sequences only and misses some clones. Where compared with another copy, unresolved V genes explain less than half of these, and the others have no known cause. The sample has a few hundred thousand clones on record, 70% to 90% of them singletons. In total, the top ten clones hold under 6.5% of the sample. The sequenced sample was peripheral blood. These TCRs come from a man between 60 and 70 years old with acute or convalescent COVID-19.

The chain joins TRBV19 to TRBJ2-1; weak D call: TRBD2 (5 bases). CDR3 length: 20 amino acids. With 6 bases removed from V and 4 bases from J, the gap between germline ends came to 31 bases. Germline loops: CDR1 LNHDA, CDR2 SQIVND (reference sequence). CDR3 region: CASRSPGGEYPQLLYNEQFF. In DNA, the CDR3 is TGTGCCAGTAGATCTCCTGGTGGGGAGTATCCACAACTTTTGTACAATGAGCAGTTCTTC.

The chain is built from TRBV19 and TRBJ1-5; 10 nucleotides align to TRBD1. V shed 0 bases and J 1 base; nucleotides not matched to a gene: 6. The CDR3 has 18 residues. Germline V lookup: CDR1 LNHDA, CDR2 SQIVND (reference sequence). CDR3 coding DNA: TGTGCCAGTAGTATAGAGCCGGGACAGGGGTCAAGCAATCAGCCCCAGCATTTT. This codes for CASSIEPGQGSSNQPQHF.

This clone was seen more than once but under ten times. CDR3 sequence reads: CASSLDGRTSGTKETQYF. In nucleotides, the CDR3 is TGCGCCAGCAGCTTGGACGGGCGGACTAGCGGGACAAAAGAGACCCAGTACTTC. The chain uses TRBV5-1 and TRBJ2-5, with 12 bases matching TRBD2. Trimming removed 0 bases from V and 3 bases from J; junction bases left unmatched: 9. This CDR3 spans 18 amino acids. CDR1 is SGHRS and CDR2 is YFSETQ in the germline V gene.

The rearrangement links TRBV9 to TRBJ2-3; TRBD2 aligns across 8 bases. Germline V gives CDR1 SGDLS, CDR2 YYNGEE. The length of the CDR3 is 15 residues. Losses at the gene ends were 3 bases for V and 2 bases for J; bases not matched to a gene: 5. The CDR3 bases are TGTGCCAGCAGCGAAACTAGCGGCCTCACAGATACGCAGTATTTT. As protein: CASSETSGLTDTQYF. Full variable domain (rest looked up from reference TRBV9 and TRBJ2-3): DSGVTQTPKHLITATGQRVTLRCSPRSGDLSVYWYQQSLDQGLQFLIQYYNGEERAKGNILERFSAQQFPDLHSELNLSSLELGDSALYFCASSETSGLTDTQYFGPGTRLTVL.

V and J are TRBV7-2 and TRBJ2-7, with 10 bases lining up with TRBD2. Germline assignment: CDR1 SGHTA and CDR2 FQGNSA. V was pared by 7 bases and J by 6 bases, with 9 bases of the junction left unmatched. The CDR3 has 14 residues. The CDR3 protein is CASTLAGVVGEQYF. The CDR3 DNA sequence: TGTGCCAGCACCCTAGCGGGAGTGGTTGGCGAGCAGTACTTC.

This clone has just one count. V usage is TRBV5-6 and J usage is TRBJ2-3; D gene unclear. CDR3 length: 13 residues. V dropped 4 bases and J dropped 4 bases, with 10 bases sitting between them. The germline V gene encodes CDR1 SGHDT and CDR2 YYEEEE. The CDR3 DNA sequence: TGTGCCAGCAGCCCCCCAGATGCAGATACGCAGTATTTT. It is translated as CASSPPDADTQYF.

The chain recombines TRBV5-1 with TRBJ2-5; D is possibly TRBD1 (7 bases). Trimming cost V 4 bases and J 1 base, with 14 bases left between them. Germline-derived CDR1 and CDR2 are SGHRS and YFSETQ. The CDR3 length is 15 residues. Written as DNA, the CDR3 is TGCGCCAGCAGCAGGGGGGACAGACTCCAAGAGACCCAGTACTTC. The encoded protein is CASSRGDRLQETQYF.

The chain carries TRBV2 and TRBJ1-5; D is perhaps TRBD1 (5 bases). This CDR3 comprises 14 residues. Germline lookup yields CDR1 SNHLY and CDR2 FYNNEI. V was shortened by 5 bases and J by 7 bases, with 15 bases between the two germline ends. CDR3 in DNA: TGTGCCAGCAGTCCCATTAGGGAGGGGCAGCCCCAGCATTTT. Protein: CASSPIREGQPQHF.

The CDR3 DNA sequence: TGTGCCAGCAGTGTGGCTTCCGGGCAGCCCCAGCATTTT. This sequence encodes CASSVASGQPQHF. The chain has TRBV6-4 and TRBJ1-5; D gene uncertain. The CDR3 length is 13 residues. V dropped 4 bases and J dropped 7 bases, with 11 bases sitting between them. CDR1 and CDR2 (germline): MRHNA, SNTAGT.

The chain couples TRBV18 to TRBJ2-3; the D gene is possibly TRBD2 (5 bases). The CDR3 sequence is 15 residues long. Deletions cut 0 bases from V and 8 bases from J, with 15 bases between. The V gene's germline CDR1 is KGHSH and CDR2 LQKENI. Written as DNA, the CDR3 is TGTGCCAGCTCACCACCTCTTACTAGAGAAGGTACGCAGTATTTT. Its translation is CASSPPLTREGTQYF.